This entry describes one T cell receptor (beta chain). Its cognate antigen is unknown. The method was immunoSEQ multiplex PCR; TCRdb's version includes in-frame clones alone and lacks a portion of them. Altogether about 4,700 clones are present, 65% to 85% being singletons, with the ten largest covering approximately 4.7%. This sample was taken from a study of chemoradiotherapy in HPV16-positive cancers. At the level of the study: Candidate HPV-specific T-cell clones and common TCR motifs came from functional assays in two HPV16-positive patients.

Study conclusions and caveats: Functional assays defining HPV-specific T cells used only a couple of HPV16-positive patients. During treatment, candidate HPV-specific clones and E7-related motifs expanded in tumor.

Repertoires were sampled repeatedly during chemoradiotherapy. The starting material was tumor tissue, obtained from a patient who underwent chemoradiotherapy. The sequence came from a human donor with HPV-associated anogenital cancer.

In DNA, the CDR3 is TGTGCCTGGAGTGATACAGGGGGGAACACTGAAGCTTTCTTT. This codes for CAWSDTGGNTEAFF. The genes are TRBV30 and TRBJ1-1; 8 bases agree with TRBD1. Germline V gene lookup returns CDR1 GTSNPN and CDR2 SVGIG (reference sequence). This CDR3 contains 14 residues. V lost 1 base, J lost 1 base, and 2 bases stayed unmatched.